These T cell receptor beta chains were read from a single sample in a study of Graves' ophthalmopathy and Graves' hyperthyroidism. TCRdb processed the multiplex PCR reads anew with MiXCR; each CDR3 protein has one entry. The sample includes 400,000 to 450,000 distinct CDR3 sequences, about 21% of them seen just once. The material sequenced was peripheral blood. The receptor source for this set is a woman between 18 and 30 years old with stable Graves' hyperthyroidism. Both conserved end residues are part of each CDR3. A D gene is named only where the DNA matches it firmly. Clone size, where shown, is once, few, many, or a class for clones that have expanded.

J gene	V gene	clone size	D gene	CDR3 protein	CDR3 DNA
TRBJ2-7	TRBV27	many	TRBD1	CASSHGDRVYEQYF	TGTGCCAGCAGCCATGGGGACAGGGTCTACGAGCAGTACTTC
TRBJ2-5	TRBV12-3/TRBV12-4	-	-	CASSLGTSETQYF	TGTGCCAGCAGTTTAGGGACGTCGGAGACCCAGTACTTC
TRBJ1-5	TRBV4-1	-	-	CANSPYYAGKGPQPQHF	TGCGCCAACAGCCCATATTATGCGGGGAAAGGACCTCAGCCCCAGCATTTT
TRBJ1-2	TRBV6-5	many	TRBD1	CASRTGKGYTF	TGTGCCAGCAGGACAGGGAAAGGCTACACCTTC
TRBJ2-7	TRBV6-2/TRBV6-3	many	TRBD2	CASTPTGTSGRAIYYEQYF	TGTGCCAGCACCCCTACCGGGACTAGCGGGAGGGCGATATACTACGAGCAGTACTTC
TRBJ2-5	TRBV28	-	TRBD2	CASSFSGGLLETQYF	TGTGCCAGCAGTTTCAGCGGGGGGTTACTAGAGACCCAGTACTTC
TRBJ2-7	TRBV18	many	TRBD2	CASSPGLASSYEQYF	TGTGCCAGCTCACCAGGACTAGCGTCCTCCTACGAGCAGTACTTC
TRBJ2-5	TRBV2	-	-	CASSDILDPIETQYF	TGTGCCAGCAGTGACATCCTCGACCCTATTGAGACCCAGTACTTC
TRBJ2-7	TRBV10-1	-	-	CASSPPGRHWRGHEQYF	TGCGCCAGCAGCCCTCCTGGCCGACATTGGAGGGGCCACGAGCAGTACTTC
TRBJ2-6	TRBV19	many	TRBD1	CASTGTGSSGANVLTF	TGTGCCAGTACGGGGACAGGTAGCTCTGGGGCCAACGTCCTGACTTTC
TRBJ2-7	TRBV28	many	-	CASSRAWRGRREQYF	TGTGCCAGCTCCCGGGCGTGGCGGGGACGCCGGGAGCAGTACTTC
TRBJ1-1	TRBV6-2/TRBV6-3	-	-	CASSYYPPAGTEAFF	TGTGCCAGCAGTTACTATCCTCCGGCGGGGACTGAAGCTTTCTTT
TRBJ2-4	TRBV18	many	TRBD2	CASSPSGGIAKNIQYF	TGTGCCAGCTCACCATCGGGGGGAATAGCCAAAAACATTCAGTACTTC
TRBJ1-2	TRBV28	many	-	CASSSTGFYGYTF	TGTGCCAGCAGTTCCACAGGGTTTTATGGCTACACCTTC
TRBJ1-5	TRBV12-3/TRBV12-4	many	-	CASSPVGDHQPQHF	TGTGCCAGCAGCCCTGTGGGGGACCATCAGCCCCAGCATTTT
TRBJ2-7	TRBV27	many	TRBD2	CASSLIAGSYEQYF	TGTGCCAGCAGTTTAATAGCGGGTTCCTACGAGCAGTACTTC
TRBJ1-2	TRBV20-1	medium-sized	-	CSASENLANYGYTF	TGCAGTGCCTCTGAGAACTTAGCTAACTATGGCTACACCTTC
TRBJ1-1	TRBV5-8	few	TRBD1	CASSGGTAMNTEAFF	TGTGCCAGCAGCGGGGGGACAGCCATGAACACTGAAGCTTTCTTT
TRBJ2-5	TRBV6-2/TRBV6-3	many	TRBD2	CASSYGLAGLQETQYF	TGTGCCAGCAGTTACGGGCTAGCGGGCCTCCAAGAGACCCAGTACTTC
TRBJ1-1	TRBV6-1	-	-	CASSESPRLAEAFF	TGTGCCAGCAGTGAATCTCCGAGGTTGGCTGAAGCTTTCTTT
TRBJ2-7	TRBV7-2	many	TRBD1	CASSLAVTGAGEQYF	TGTGCCAGCAGCTTAGCGGTGACAGGGGCCGGGGAGCAGTACTTC
TRBJ1-2	TRBV19	-	TRBD1	CASSSPGTGKGYTF	TGTGCCAGTAGTTCACCCGGGACAGGGAAGGGCTACACCTTC
TRBJ1-5	TRBV7-2	many	-	CASSLAPGWYGNQPQHF	TGTGCCAGCAGCTTAGCTCCAGGGTGGTATGGCAATCAGCCCCAGCATTTT
TRBJ2-7	TRBV2	many	-	CASSDLGAVIYEQYF	TGTGCCAGCAGTGATTTAGGGGCCGTCATCTACGAGCAGTACTTC
TRBJ1-1	TRBV20-1	many	-	CSALTGNTEAFF	TGCAGTGCATTGACAGGGAACACTGAAGCTTTCTTT
TRBJ2-7	TRBV10-3	many	-	CAISSTISGSGYEQYF	TGTGCCATCAGTTCCACAATTAGCGGTTCTGGCTACGAGCAGTACTTC
TRBJ1-1	TRBV4-1	-	-	CASSQIRMNTEAFF	TGCGCCAGCAGCCAAATTCGAATGAACACTGAAGCTTTCTTT
TRBJ1-2	TRBV10-3	many	-	CAISEDRDTYGYTF	TGTGCCATCAGTGAGGATCGGGACACCTATGGCTACACCTTC
TRBJ1-1	TRBV14	many	-	CASSLQPVANTEAFF	TGTGCCAGCAGCCTACAACCCGTCGCGAACACTGAAGCTTTCTTT
TRBJ2-4	TRBV5-1	many	TRBD2	CASSLVAGENIQYF	TGCGCCAGCAGCTTGGTAGCGGGAGAAAACATTCAGTACTTC
TRBJ1-1	TRBV14	-	TRBD1	CASSRDDRAGSEAFF	TGTGCCAGCAGCCGGGACGACAGGGCGGGCTCCGAAGCTTTCTTT
TRBJ2-7	TRBV30	many	-	CAWSEGRRDEQYF	TGTGCCTGGAGTGAGGGCAGGCGGGACGAGCAGTACTTC
TRBJ2-5	TRBV4-3	many	-	CASSQDREGGRETQYF	TGCGCCAGCAGCCAAGATCGGGAAGGGGGAAGGGAGACCCAGTACTTC
TRBJ2-6	TRBV2	many	-	CASSDWGAGANVLTF	TGTGCCAGCAGTGATTGGGGTGCTGGGGCCAACGTCCTGACTTTC
TRBJ2-5	TRBV4-2	many	TRBD2	CASSQRLAGGFETQYF	TGTGCCAGCAGCCAAAGACTAGCGGGTGGTTTTGAGACCCAGTACTTC
TRBJ2-7	TRBV7-2	few	TRBD2	CASSLATSGIPEQYF	TGTGCCAGCAGCTTAGCGACTAGCGGGATTCCCGAGCAGTACTTC
TRBJ1-6	TRBV6-1	many	-	CASPTGLDSPLHF	TGTGCCAGCCCTACAGGGCTGGATTCACCCCTCCACTTT
TRBJ1-2	TRBV30	once	-	CAWSRGLARDGYTF	TGTGCCTGGAGTCGGGGCCTCGCACGGGATGGCTACACCTTC
TRBJ2-3	TRBV5-1	many	-	CASSSGSTDTQYF	TGTGCCAGCAGTAGCGGATCCACAGATACGCAGTATTTT
TRBJ1-5	TRBV18	few	-	CASSPVQGGQPQHF	TGTGCCAGCTCTCCCGTCCAGGGAGGTCAGCCCCAGCATTTT
TRBJ2-3	TRBV6-1	many	TRBD2	CASTPPGGGDTQYF	TGTGCCAGCACCCCACCCGGGGGGGGAGATACGCAGTATTTT
TRBJ2-2	TRBV25-1	many	TRBD2	CASRNHRALRTSGRHGELFF	TGTGCCAGCAGAAATCACCGGGCCCTACGGACTAGCGGGAGACACGGGGAGCTGTTTTTT
TRBJ2-7	TRBV24-1	few	-	CATSDLGRGPSYEQYF	TGTGCCACCAGTGATTTGGGGCGGGGGCCATCCTACGAGCAGTACTTC
TRBJ1-2	TRBV3-1	many	-	CASSQLGAFGYTF	TGTGCCAGCAGCCAATTGGGGGCGTTTGGCTACACCTTC
TRBJ1-1	TRBV24-1	many	TRBD1	CATSDSRGQQGNTEAFF	TGTGCCACCAGTGATTCGCGGGGACAGCAGGGGAACACTGAAGCTTTCTTT
TRBJ2-7	TRBV5-1	many	-	CASSPLGGTYEQYF	TGCGCCAGCAGCCCTTTAGGCGGGACCTACGAGCAGTACTTC
TRBJ1-5	TRBV7-8	many	-	CASSLRRGISNQPQHF	TGTGCCAGCAGCTTACGTAGAGGGATTAGCAATCAGCCCCAGCATTTT
TRBJ1-2	TRBV3-1	many	-	CASSQAARFSGYTF	TGTGCCAGCAGCCAAGCAGCAAGGTTCTCTGGCTACACCTTC
TRBJ2-7	TRBV4-1	few	TRBD2	CASSQDPAVAGASSYEQYF	TGCGCCAGCAGCCAAGATCCCGCTGTGGCGGGAGCGAGCTCCTACGAGCAGTACTTC
TRBJ2-2	TRBV2	many	-	CASGRPNTGELFF	TGTGCCAGCGGGAGACCTAACACCGGGGAGCTGTTTTTT
TRBJ2-5	TRBV19	few	-	CASSPQGSETQYF	TGTGCCAGTAGTCCACAGGGTTCTGAGACCCAGTACTTC
TRBJ2-4	TRBV11-2	many	-	CASSEGTIKYF	TGTGCCAGCAGCGAGGGGACCATTAAGTACTTC
TRBJ2-5	TRBV20-1	-	TRBD2	CSARTSGRAGETQYF	TGCAGTGCTAGGACTAGCGGGAGGGCCGGAGAGACCCAGTACTTC
TRBJ1-5	TRBV28	-	-	CASSLLNSNQPQHF	TGTGCCAGCAGTTTGCTCAATAGCAATCAGCCCCAGCATTTT
TRBJ1-2	TRBV4-2	-	-	CASSARRGVGYGYTF	TGTGCCAGCAGCGCCCGGAGGGGGGTGGGCTATGGCTACACCTTC
TRBJ1-1	TRBV29-1	many	-	CSVVRKAFF	TGCAGCGTTGTTCGGAAGGCTTTCTTT
TRBJ2-5	TRBV19	many	-	CATAGDSQETQYF	TGTGCCACCGCCGGGGATAGCCAAGAGACCCAGTACTTC
TRBJ1-1	TRBV6-1	-	TRBD1	CASSPGTGGLNTEAFF	TGTGCCAGCAGCCCCGGGACAGGGGGCCTGAACACTGAAGCTTTCTTT